This TCR beta chain was observed in a study of cytomegalovirus exposure and HLA in healthy donors. Study in general: Researchers previously reported finding about 110 million unique TCR beta sequences from around 200 million T cells.

With respect to this clone: What it recognizes is unknown.

Per the germline V gene, CDR1 is LNHDA and CDR2 is SQIVND (reference sequence). The ends were cut back, 5 bases at V and 5 bases at J, with 12 bases in the middle. This CDR3 is 13 amino acids long. General study results and limits: The study recorded 164 TCR beta chains that were cytomegalovirus-associated.

PCR primers comprised 60 Vbeta and 13 Jbeta primers. Repertoires were generated with immunoSEQ multiplex PCR, while TCRdb's copy carries only in-frame clones and drops some. Of approximately 93,000 clones in the sample, under 85% were seen once. The sample comprised PBMCs. This TCR was sampled from a woman between 40 and 55 years old in good health and CMV-seronegative. This sequence joins TRBV19 and TRBJ2-5; D possibly corresponds to TRBD2 (5 bases). CDR3: CASSAGPRETQYF. As DNA, the CDR3 is TGTGCCAGTAGTGCGGGCCCTAGGGAGACCCAGTACTTC.